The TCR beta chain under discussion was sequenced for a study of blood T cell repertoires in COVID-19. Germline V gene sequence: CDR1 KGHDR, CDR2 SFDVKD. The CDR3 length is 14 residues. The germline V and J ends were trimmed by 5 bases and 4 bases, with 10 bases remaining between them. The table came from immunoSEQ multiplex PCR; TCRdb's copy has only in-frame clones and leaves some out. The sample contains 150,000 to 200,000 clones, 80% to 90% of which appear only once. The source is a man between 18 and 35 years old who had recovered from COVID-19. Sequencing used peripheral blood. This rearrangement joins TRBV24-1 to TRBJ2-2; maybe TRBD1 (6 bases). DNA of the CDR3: TGTGCCACCAGTGCCACAGGGCTCACCGGGGAGCTGTTTTTT. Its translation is CATSATGLTGELFF.